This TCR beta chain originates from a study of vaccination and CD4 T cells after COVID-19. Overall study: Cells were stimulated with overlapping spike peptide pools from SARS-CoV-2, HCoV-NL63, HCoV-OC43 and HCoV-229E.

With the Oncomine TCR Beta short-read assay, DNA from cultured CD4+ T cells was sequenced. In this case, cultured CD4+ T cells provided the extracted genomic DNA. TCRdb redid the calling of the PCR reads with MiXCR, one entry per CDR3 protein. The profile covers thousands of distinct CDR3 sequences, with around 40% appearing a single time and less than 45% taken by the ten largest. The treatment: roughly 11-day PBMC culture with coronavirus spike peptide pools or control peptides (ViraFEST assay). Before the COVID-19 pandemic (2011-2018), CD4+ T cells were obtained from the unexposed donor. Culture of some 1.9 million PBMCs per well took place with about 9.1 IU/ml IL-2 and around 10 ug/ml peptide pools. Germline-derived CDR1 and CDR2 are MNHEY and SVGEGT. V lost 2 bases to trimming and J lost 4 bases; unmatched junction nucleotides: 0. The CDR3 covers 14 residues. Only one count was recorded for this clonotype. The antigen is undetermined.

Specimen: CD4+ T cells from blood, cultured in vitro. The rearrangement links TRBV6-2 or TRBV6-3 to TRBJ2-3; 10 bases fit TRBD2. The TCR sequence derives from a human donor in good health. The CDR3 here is CASSYGTSADTQYF. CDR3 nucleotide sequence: TGTGCCAGCAGTTACGGGACTAGCGCAGATACGCAGTATTTT.